This T cell receptor (beta chain) was obtained from a study of Ad26.COV2.S vaccination and SARS-CoV-2 variants. About the study: The donor participated in the COV1001 trial, in its Ad26.COV2.S arm.

Study-wide findings and caveats: Vaccine recipients had higher spike-specific TCR breadth than placebo recipients. Measures of TCR breadth and depth may have fallen short of total T cell responses. Breadth measured for non-spike TCRs was similar across vaccine and placebo recipients.

This clone appeared a few times. Its matching antigen is unknown. This CDR3 comprises 16 residues. In germline, CDR1 is SGHTA, CDR2 FQGNSA. Deletions cut 1 base from V and 8 bases from J, with 20 bases between. Treatment given: approximately 18 received Ad26.COV2.S at low or high dose, single or two shots; about 5 received placebo; per-sample allocation not given. Collection of the samples took place on day 63 after the first injection of vaccine or placebo. Produced via immunoSEQ multiplex PCR; TCRdb's table is partial and in-frame only. The sample holds roughly 300,000 clones, around 88% seen once. The chain employs TRBV7-2 and TRBJ1-2; D is perhaps TRBD1 (6 bases). This sample comprised peripheral blood, obtained in a trial of Ad26.COV2.S vaccine versus placebo. The receptor comes from a person between 18 and 65 years old who received the Ad26.COV2.S COVID-19 vaccine or a placebo. The CDR3 sequence: CASSLDRQEQRRGYTF. For the CDR3, the DNA is TGTGCCAGCAGCTTAGACAGACAGGAACAACGTCGGGGCTACACCTTC.